This T cell receptor (beta chain) was documented in a study of sequential checkpoint blockade in melanoma. In the study overall: Maintenance nivolumab came after either treatment sequence. 90 to 95 pretreatment tumor DNA samples were TCRβ immunosequenced. Matched biopsies came pretreatment and at week 13 for twenty-two patients.

Assay used: immunoSEQ multiplex PCR; TCRdb lists only in-frame clones, some missing. Among 10,000 to 15,000 clones listed, around 20% were seen once. This clone appeared a few times. Described treatment: randomized to nivolumab then ipilimumab (arm A) or the reverse (arm B). This TCR was recovered from a human donor with melanoma. The sequences come from tumor tissue (inferred from file names), collected from a patient given nivolumab and ipilimumab in sequence.

This CDR3 is CASSIGTGGDTEAFF. In DNA form, the CDR3 reads TGTGCCAGTAGTATTGGGACAGGGGGCGACACTGAAGCTTTCTTT. The rearrangement uses TRBV19 and TRBJ1-1; 12 bases align to TRBD1. V was pared by 3 bases and J by 3 bases, with 2 bases of the junction left unmatched. Germline V lookup: CDR1 LNHDA, CDR2 SQIVND (reference sequence). This CDR3 contains 15 residues. The full variable domain, its missing parts supplied by reference TRBV19 and TRBJ1-1, is DGGITQSPKYLFRKEGQNVTLSCEQNLNHDAMYWYRQDPGQGLRLIYYSQIVNDFQKGDIAEGYSVSREKKESFPLTVTSAQKNPTAFYLCASSIGTGGDTEAFFGQGTRLTVV.